The 9 T cell receptor beta chains given below trace back to one sample, sequenced in a study of long-term antiretroviral therapy in people with HIV. At the survey level, the v3.0 immunoSEQ assay was run. The repertoire was sequenced with immunoSEQ multiplex PCR; TCRdb's copy has only in-frame clones and lacks some. The sample holds 42,000 or so clones, about 89% seen once. The sequencing used unsorted PBMCs, collected 0.1 years before starting antiretroviral therapy. Source of these receptors: a woman aged 45-65 years with HIV.

The chain combines TRBV19 with TRBJ2-7; D possibly corresponds to TRBD2 (5 bases). The CDR3 spans 16 residues. V lost 8 bases, J lost 1 base, and 21 bases lay in between. Per germline, CDR1 LNHDA and CDR2 SQIVND (reference sequence). CDR3 DNA: TGTGCCAGTTCCGTCGGGGTCGGAGAGTTGTCCTACGAGCAGTACTTC. Encoded protein: CASSVGVGELSYEQYF.

The V call is TRBV7-2, the J call TRBJ2-3; D tentatively fits TRBD1 or TRBD2 (7 bases each). CDR1 and CDR2 from the germline V gene are SGHTA and FQGNSA. With 5 bases removed from V and 2 bases from J, the gap between germline ends came to 23 bases. The CDR3 sequence is 18 residues long. This CDR3 reads CASSASLGLGGSTDTQYF. In DNA form, the CDR3 reads TGTGCCAGCAGCGCCAGCCTAGGACTAGGGGGCTCCACAGATACGCAGTATTTT.

The genes are TRBV7-3 and TRBJ2-1, with D possibly matching TRBD2 (5 bases). Germline V lookup: CDR1 SGHTA, CDR2 FQGTGA. The V and J ends lost 0 bases and 7 bases respectively, with 10 bases between them. The CDR3 loop spans 14 amino acids. The chain's CDR3 is CASSLTSGWNEQFF. The DNA of the CDR3 is TGTGCCAGCAGCTTAACAAGCGGTTGGAATGAGCAGTTCTTC.

The chain recombines TRBV21-1 with TRBJ2-5; the D call in the table, TRBD1, was not verified against the DNA. TRBV21-1 is a recognized pseudogene. This CDR3 has 14 residues. The CDR3 loop is CASSPQDRTETQYF. CDR3 nucleotides: TGTGCCAGCAGCCCCCAGGACAGGACGGAGACCCAGTACTTC.

This chain connects TRBV27 to TRBJ2-7, with 13 bases that match TRBD2. CDR3 length equals 15 residues. With 3 bases clipped from V and 3 bases from J, the junction kept 2 bases outside the gene matches. Germline assignment: CDR1 MNHEY and CDR2 SMNVEV (reference sequence). This chain's CDR3 is CASSFWTSGGYEQYF. Here the CDR3 DNA reads TGTGCCAGCAGTTTCTGGACTAGCGGGGGCTACGAGCAGTACTTC.

The V and J genes are TRBV18 and TRBJ1-2; the match to TRBD1 covers 9 bases. This CDR3 is 15 amino acids long. Germline CDR1 and CDR2: KGHSH and LQKENI. Unmatched junction bases numbered 5, after V lost 1 base and J lost 5 bases. Here the CDR3 reads CASSPRWTGEYGYTF. Here the CDR3 DNA reads TGTGCCAGCTCACCACGATGGACAGGGGAATATGGCTACACCTTC.

This rearrangement joins TRBV2 to TRBJ2-6, with D tentatively TRBD2 (5 bases). This CDR3 has 15 residues. The germline V gene encodes CDR1 SNHLY and CDR2 FYNNEI. V shed 7 bases and J shed 2 bases, with 12 bases lying between them. CDR3 sequence (DNA): TGTGCCAGCACCCGATCTAGCACTGGGGCCAACGTCCTGACTTTC. This gives the protein CASTRSSTGANVLTF. The whole variable domain, remainder taken from reference TRBV2 and TRBJ2-6, is EPEVTQTPSHQVTQMGQEVILRCVPISNHLYFYWYRQILGQKVEFLVSFYNNEISEKSEIFDDQFSVERPDGSNFTLKIRSTKLEDSAMYFCASTRSSTGANVLTFGAGSRLTVL.

The chain uses TRBV7-6 and TRBJ2-7, with 11 bases that match TRBD1. The germline CDR1 and CDR2 sequences are SGHVS and FNYEAQ. The CDR3 sequence is 15 residues long. V dropped 5 bases and J dropped 6; count of bases not matched to a gene: 9. The CDR3 here is CASSDGQGASFEQYF. DNA for the CDR3: TGTGCCAGCAGCGACGGACAGGGGGCTTCTTTCGAGCAGTACTTC. Based on the CDR3 plus reference TRBV7-6 and TRBJ2-7, the full variable domain is GAGVSQSPRYKVTKRGQDVALRCDPISGHVSLYWYRQALGQGPEFLTYFNYEAQQDKSGLPNDRFSAERPEGSISTLTIQRTEQRDSAMYRCASSDGQGASFEQYFGPGTRLTVT.

This rearrangement joins TRBV16 to TRBJ1-2; TRBD1 is a possible D gene (6 bases). From germline, CDR1 is KGHSY and CDR2 FQNENV. The V and J ends lost 0 bases and 13 bases respectively, with 15 bases between them. The length of the CDR3 is 13 residues. CDR3 sequence reads: CASSQSDRVSRTF. CDR3 sequence (DNA): TGTGCCAGCAGCCAATCGGACAGAGTTTCTCGCACCTTC.